The entry below describes one TCR beta chain. Antigen: not known. The record originates from a study of CD8 T cells in ankylosing spondylitis. Study observations and caveats: The study identified a TCR beta motif of 7 or 8 highly homologous variants that appeared characteristic of ankylosing spondylitis blood. Clones linked to the disease showed a CD8+ phenotype. They occurred at relatively low frequencies in peripheral blood. Significantly higher representation of disease-linked clones was reported for matched ankylosing spondylitis synovial fluid. Certain motif variants had earlier appeared in reactive arthritis synovial fluid and blood.

The CDR3 extends over 18 amino acids. Germline values: CDR1 SGHAT, CDR2 FQDESV (reference sequence). V gave up 0 bases and J gave up 7 bases; unmatched junction bases: 10. Quantitative barcoded 5'-RACE was used to prepare TCR beta libraries. TCRdb processed the 5' RACE reads anew with MiXCR; each CDR3 protein has one entry. This sample has fewer than 400,000 distinct CDR3 sequences, with less than 10% found just once. The sequence derives from a male donor with ankylosing spondylitis. The sample consisted of blood, either unsorted or a sorted T cell fraction (not recorded which). The rearrangement links TRBV11-1 to TRBJ2-1; 12 nucleotides agree with TRBD2. The CDR3 region is CASSLASSGRAYLNEQFF. CDR3 DNA: TGTGCCAGCAGCTTAGCCTCTAGCGGGAGGGCCTATTTGAATGAGCAGTTCTTC.